This TCR beta chain comes out of a study of blood T cell repertoires in COVID-19. TCRdb keeps only in-frame clones here, not all; method: immunoSEQ multiplex PCR. The data show a few hundred thousand clones, more than 70% seen once. The CDR3 loop spans 12 amino acids. The germline CDR1 and CDR2 sequences are SGHNT and YYREEE (reference sequence). With 4 bases removed from V and 4 bases from J, the gap between germline ends came to 8 bases. Sequenced: PBMCs or T cells enriched from blood (not recorded which). The chain links TRBV5-4 to TRBJ1-2; D is ambiguous. This clonotype was sampled from a young woman who had been exposed to COVID-19. Here the CDR3 DNA reads TGTGCCAGCAGCATACAATTCTATGGCTACACCTTC. This gives the protein CASSIQFYGYTF. The variable domain in full, completed from reference TRBV5-4 and TRBJ1-2, reads ETGVTQSPTHLIKTRGQQVTLRCSSQSGHNTVSWYQQALGQGPQFIFQYYREEENGRGNFPPRFSGLQFPNYSSELNVNALELDDSALYLCASSIQFYGYTFGSGTRLTVV.